This T cell receptor beta chain appears in the sequencing data of a study of regulatory T cells in long-lasting Graves disease. This clonotype was counted many times. As yet, its antigen is unknown. The time point was: newly diagnosed GD, antithyroid drugs for less than 3 months. Extracted PBMC RNA gave rise to the TCR library. V lost 5 bases, J lost 0 bases, and 6 bases stayed unmatched. This CDR3 is built from 15 residues. CDR1 is SEHNR, CDR2 FQNEAQ, per germline (reference sequence). Findings of the study overall: Persistent disease showed a preference for TRBV28, TRBJ1-2 and TRBJ2-5.

Arm-PCR of CDR3 regions with iRepertoire HTBI primers generated TCR beta libraries. In the original analysis: Identified across the samples were approximately 60 TRBV segments and roughly 14 TRBJ segments. Via MiXCR, TCRdb re-called the multiplex PCR reads, giving one row per CDR3 protein. Here the V and J calls rest on TCRdb's processing, not on the authors' analysis. Here the sample spans over 350,000 distinct CDR3 sequences, 12% to 15% being singletons. This sample was also put to use in a study of T cells in Graves' hyperthyroidism and ophthalmopathy.

The sequence was collected from a woman aged 45 to 65 with Graves disease. The material sequenced was peripheral blood mononuclear cells (PBMCs), taken at new diagnosis, from a patient treated with antithyroid drugs. The V and J genes are TRBV7-9 and TRBJ2-7, with TRBD1 identical over 8 bases. The CDR3 coding sequence is TGTGCCAGCAGCCCCAGGACAGGGAGCTCCTACGAGCAGTACTTC. Translated: CASSPRTGSSYEQYF. Variable domain in full (rest from reference TRBV7-9 and TRBJ2-7): DTGVSQNPRHKITKRGQNVTFRCDPISEHNRLYWYRQTLGQGPEFLTYFQNEAQLEKSRLLSDRFSAERPKGSFSTLEIQRTEQGDSAMYLCASSPRTGSSYEQYFGPGTRLTVT.